These 24 T cell receptor beta chains share one sample of origin, sequenced in a study of T cell clonality in common variable immunodeficiency. Data came from immunoSEQ multiplex PCR; TCRdb stores just in-frame clones and leaves some out. The sample contains tens of thousands of clones, none occurring once; 5% to 6.5% lies in the top ten. No antigen has been identified for these receptors. General observations from the study: Reportedly, TCR beta sequences from common variable immunodeficiency showed fewer deletions and N-nucleotide insertions.

The sample taken for sequencing was peripheral blood mononuclear cells. These receptors all stem from a human donor with common variable immunodeficiency.

This clone was observed a few times. The CDR3 end falls 3 residues outside the read, so it is completed with the germline J gene. V is TRBV7-3 and J is TRBJ2-3; D uncertain. Trimming pared 0 bases from V and 1 base from J, leaving 8 bases between. Looked up from germline, CDR1 is SGHTA and CDR2 is FQGTGA. This CDR3 has 15 residues. The CDR3 loop reads CASSLTGLGTDTQYF. CDR3 bases read: TGTGCCAGCAGCTTAACTGGTTTAGGCACAGATACG.

With respect to this clone: The read ends 3 residues early relative to the CDR3; the germline J gene fills the gap. The chain is built from TRBV19 and TRBJ1-5, with 7 bases that match TRBD1. Trimming cost V 4 bases and J 1 base; bases outside gene matches: 4. Per germline, CDR1 LNHDA and CDR2 SQIVND (reference sequence). The CDR3 runs 15 residues. CDR3: CASSTTGPSNQPQHF. CDR3 DNA (partial): TGTGCCAGTAGTACGACAGGGCCAAGCAATCAGCCC.

This clone was counted many times. The observed sequence ends 3 residues before the CDR3 terminus, with the missing tail filled in from the germline J gene. The chain combines TRBV19 with TRBJ2-5, with 10 bases lining up with TRBD2. J gave up 5 bases and V 0 bases, and 0 bases lay outside the gene matches. This CDR3 is built from 14 residues. Looked up from germline, CDR1 is LNHDA and CDR2 is SQIVND (reference sequence). The CDR3 sequence: CASSIDSGRETQYF. The covered CDR3 bases are TGTGCCAGTAGTATAGATAGCGGGAGGGAGACC.

Concerning this clone: The read terminates 3 residues ahead of where the CDR3 ends, so the germline J gene completes it. The chain combines TRBV30 with TRBJ2-1; D possibly corresponds to TRBD2 (6 bases). This CDR3 comprises 10 residues. CDR1 is GTSNPN and CDR2 is SVGIG in the germline V gene (reference sequence). V was shortened by 8 bases and J by 7 bases, with 9 bases between the two germline ends. The sequenced CDR3 bases are TGTGCCGGGGGGTTTAATGAG. This sequence encodes CAGGFNE. In full, the CDR3 reads CAGGFNEQFF.

This clone came up a few times. Sequencing ends 3 residues short of the CDR3 end; the germline J gene provides the rest. This chain links TRBV18 with TRBJ1-3; 7 bases map to TRBD1. The V gene's germline CDR1 is KGHSH and CDR2 LQKENI. This CDR3 contains 15 residues. V trimming: 3 bases; J trimming: 4 bases; junction bases outside the gene matches: 6. CDR3 in amino acids: CASSPSTGQGNTIYF. The covered CDR3 bases are TGTGCCAGCTCACCTTCGACGGGACAGGGAAACACC. Using reference TRBV18 and TRBJ1-3 for the parts outside the CDR3, the full variable domain is NAGVMQNPRHLVRRRGQEARLRCSPMKGHSHVYWYRQLPEEGLKFMVYLQKENIIDESGMPKERFSAEFPKEGPSILRIQQVVRGDSAAYFCASSPSTGQGNTIYFGEGSWLTVV.

There are many counts of this clone. The read ends 3 residues shy of where the CDR3 ends; the end is completed using the germline J gene. The chain couples TRBV19 to TRBJ2-2; a possible D gene is TRBD1 (5 bases). In germline, CDR1 is LNHDA, CDR2 SQIVND (reference sequence). The CDR3 covers 14 residues. The V and J ends lost 3 bases and 5 bases respectively, with 10 bases between them. The chain's CDR3 is CASSIREWTGELFF. Partial CDR3 DNA: TGTGCCAGTAGTATCAGGGAATGGACCGGGGAG.

This clone was picked up many times. The missing CDR3 end, 3 residues past where the read stops, is filled in from the germline J gene. The genes are TRBV5-4 and TRBJ2-7; TRBD1 might be the D (6 bases). The CDR3 extends over 13 amino acids. Trimming took off 0 bases at V and 2 bases at J, with 6 bases between the two ends. Germline loops: CDR1 SGHNT, CDR2 YYREEE (reference sequence). The CDR3 bases that were read are TGTGCCAGCAGCTTGGACAGGGCCTACGAG. Protein product: CASSLDRAYE. The CDR3 in its entirety is CASSLDRAYEQYF.

This clone has more than one count but fewer than ten. The read comes to an end 3 residues before the CDR3 does, leaving the germline J gene to fill in the end. This sequence joins TRBV7-9 and TRBJ2-1, with TRBD2 identical over 8 bases. The junction had 9 bases not matched to a gene; V was cut back by 2 bases and J by 9 bases. CDR1 is SEHNR and CDR2 is FQNEAQ in the germline V gene (reference sequence). The CDR3 runs 15 residues. The CDR3 DNA, read in part, is TGTGCCAGCAGCTTAAGCGGGGGCGGTTTGGGTGAG. The encoded protein is CASSLSGGGLGE. The CDR3 in its entirety is CASSLSGGGLGEQFF.

As regards this clone: The CDR3 is cut off 3 residues early in the read; its end comes from the germline J gene. This rearrangement joins TRBV20-1 to TRBJ2-3; TRBD1 aligns across 9 bases. The CDR3 has 15 residues. From germline, CDR1 is DFQATT and CDR2 SNEGSKA (reference sequence). V dropped 5 bases and J dropped 6; count of bases not matched to a gene: 12. CDR3 DNA, as far as it was read: TGCAGTGCTTCTCCGGGACAGGGAAGTACGGATACG. It yields the protein CSASPGQGSTDT. The complete CDR3 sequence is CSASPGQGSTDTQYF.

At least ten counts were recorded for this clone. Coverage ceases 3 residues before the CDR3 finishes, and the germline J gene fills in the end. The gene calls are TRBV6-2 or TRBV6-3 and TRBJ2-2; 9 bases are shared with TRBD1. Germline-derived CDR1 and CDR2 are MNHEY and SVGEGT. V lost 2 bases, J lost 5 bases, and 6 bases stayed unmatched. The CDR3 extends over 16 amino acids. The sequenced CDR3 bases are TGTGCCAGCAGTTACCTACAGGGGGCGCGAACCGGGGAG. It translates to CASSYLQGARTGE. The entire CDR3 protein is CASSYLQGARTGELFF.

Points on this clone: The read comes to an end 3 residues before the CDR3 does, leaving the germline J gene to fill in the end. The J gene is TRBJ2-7, the V gene TRBV6-2 or TRBV6-3, with 8 nucleotides matching TRBD1. This CDR3 comprises 14 residues. CDR1 MNHEY and CDR2 SVGEGT come from the germline V gene. After removal of 5 bases from V and 1 base from J, the junction contained 4 bases not matched to a gene. CDR3 region: CASSTRTGSYEQYF. The part of the CDR3 DNA that was read is TGTGCCAGCAGTACCCGGACAGGGTCCTACGAG.

As regards this clone: The read terminates 3 residues before the CDR3 end, so the remaining end is supplied by the germline J gene. The V and J genes are TRBV7-9 and TRBJ1-1; 7 nucleotides align to TRBD1. The CDR3 consists of 15 residues. Looked up from germline, CDR1 is SEHNR and CDR2 is FQNEAQ (reference sequence). J was trimmed by 1 base and V by 5 bases; bases with no gene match: 7. The part of the CDR3 DNA that was read is TGTGCCAGCAGCGCGGCCACAGGGGAGAACACTGAA. Translation: CASSAATGENTE. In full, the CDR3 is CASSAATGENTEAFF. Variable domain in full (rest from reference TRBV7-9 and TRBJ1-1): DTGVSQNPRHKITKRGQNVTFRCDPISEHNRLYWYRQTLGQGPEFLTYFQNEAQLEKSRLLSDRFSAERPKGSFSTLEIQRTEQGDSAMYLCASSAATGENTEAFFGQGTRLTVV.

The sample holds many counts of this clone. The read stops 3 residues short of the end of the CDR3; the missing end is completed from the germline J gene. V is TRBV5-1 and J is TRBJ2-3; 9 nucleotides line up with TRBD2. V trimming: 0 bases; J trimming: 2 bases; junction bases outside the gene matches: 4. The CDR3 is made up of 16 amino acids. Per the germline V gene, CDR1 is SGHRS and CDR2 is YFSETQ. The CDR3 loop reads CASSLGPSGNTDTQYF. The CDR3 DNA, read in part, is TGCGCCAGCAGCTTGGGTCCTAGCGGGAACACAGATACG.

This clone came up many times. The DNA ends 3 residues before the CDR3 does, and the rest of the CDR3 is filled in from the germline J gene. The rearrangement uses TRBV18 and TRBJ2-7; 9 bases match TRBD1. The CDR3 consists of 14 residues. V trimming: 6 bases; J trimming: 0 bases; junction bases outside the gene matches: 3. Germline CDR1 reads KGHSH; CDR2 reads LQKENI. The part of the CDR3 DNA that was read is TGTGCCAGCTCTCCGGACAGGGGCTCCTACGAG. This translates into CASSPDRGSYE. Given in full, the CDR3 is CASSPDRGSYEQYF.

This clone occurred a few times. The CDR3 end falls 3 residues outside the read, so it is completed with the germline J gene. The chain is built from TRBV19 and TRBJ2-3, with D perhaps matching TRBD1 (5 bases). V lost 4 bases, J lost 2 bases, and 16 bases lay in between. CDR1 is LNHDA, CDR2 SQIVND, per germline (reference sequence). The CDR3 totals 16 residues. The CDR3 DNA, read in part, is TGTGCCAGTAGTAGTTTTAAGGGGCCACCCACAGATACG. Its translation is CASSSFKGPPTDT. The entire CDR3 reads CASSSFKGPPTDTQYF. Looking up the rest from reference TRBV19 and TRBJ2-3 gives the full variable domain: DGGITQSPKYLFRKEGQNVTLSCEQNLNHDAMYWYRQDPGQGLRLIYYSQIVNDFQKGDIAEGYSVSREKKESFPLTVTSAQKNPTAFYLCASSSFKGPPTDTQYFGPGTRLTVL.

In the case of this clone: The CDR3 end is not reached by the read, which stops 3 residues before it; the germline J gene fills it in. V and J are TRBV5-1 and TRBJ2-2, with a possible D match to TRBD2 (5 bases). Germline CDR1 reads SGHRS; CDR2 reads YFSETQ. V lost 0 bases, J lost 0 bases, and 12 bases lay in between. This CDR3 region has 17 residues. The sequenced part of the CDR3 DNA is TGCGCCAGCAGCTTGGCCCGGAGCGGCGCGAACACCGGGGAG. This encodes CASSLARSGANTGE. The complete CDR3 protein is CASSLARSGANTGELFF.

A note on this clone: This may be a read error: a much more frequent sequence differs by one nucleotide. The sequenced part of the CDR3 DNA is TGCGCCAGCAGCTGGACGGCAGGGTATCAGGACGAG. Protein product: CASSWTAGYQDE. The whole CDR3 protein is CASSWTAGYQDEQYF. This chain joins TRBV5-1 and TRBJ2-7; tentative D call: TRBD1 (5 bases). Read data end 3 residues before the CDR3 end; the end is taken from the germline J gene. CDR1 and CDR2 (germline): SGHRS, YFSETQ. V dropped 3 bases and J dropped 5 bases, with 18 bases sitting between them. The CDR3 sequence is 15 residues long.

This clone was found many times. The read halts 3 residues ahead of the CDR3 end, with the missing end drawn from the germline J gene. This sequence joins TRBV20-1 and TRBJ1-1; possibly TRBD1 for D (6 bases). V dropped 6 bases and J dropped 3 bases, with 20 bases sitting between them. The CDR3 contains 15 residues. Germline-derived CDR1 and CDR2 are DFQATT and SNEGSKA (reference sequence). CDR3 region: CSARVGRGFYTEAFF. Partial CDR3 DNA: TGCAGTGCCCGTGTTGGCAGGGGCTTTTACACTGAA.

Note on this clone: From the germline J gene comes the end of the CDR3, since the read stops 3 residues before it. This sequence joins TRBV30 and TRBJ1-6; 10 positions agree with TRBD1. This CDR3 region has 14 residues. Per the germline V gene, CDR1 is GTSNPN and CDR2 is SVGIG (reference sequence). Trimming at V came to 5 bases and at J to 8 bases, leaving 6 bases not matched to a gene. Partial CDR3 DNA: TGTGCCTGGGAGCCAGGGACAGGGGATTCACCC. Its protein is CAWEPGTGDSP. The full-length CDR3 reads as CAWEPGTGDSPLHF.

This clone has more than one count but fewer than ten. The CDR3 end falls 3 residues outside the read, so it is completed with the germline J gene. The genes are TRBV30 and TRBJ2-2, with unresolved D. Trimming took off 1 base at V and 7 bases at J, with 7 bases between the two ends. Per germline, CDR1 GTSNPN and CDR2 SVGIG (reference sequence). The CDR3 runs 12 residues. This chain's CDR3 is CAWSATLGELFF. The DNA read from the CDR3 is TGTGCCTGGAGTGCGACACTCGGGGAG. Drawing the rest from reference TRBV30 and TRBJ2-2, the complete variable domain is SQTIHQWPATLVQPVGSPLSLECTVEGTSNPNLYWYRQAAGRGLQLLFYSVGIGQISSEVPQNLSASRPQDRQFILSSKKLLLSDSGFYLCAWSATLGELFFGEGSRLTVL.

This clone was recorded at least ten times. The observed sequence ends 3 residues before the CDR3 terminus, with the missing tail filled in from the germline J gene. V gene TRBV5-1 combines with J gene TRBJ2-7; D remains ambiguous. The germline gives CDR1 SGHRS, CDR2 YFSETQ. The V end lost 3 bases, the J end lost 2 bases, and 3 bases lay between the germline ends. This CDR3 has 11 amino acids. The CDR3 region is CASSSAYEQYF. Partial CDR3 DNA: TGCGCCAGCAGCTCCGCCTACGAG.

Comments on this clone: The observed sequence ends 3 residues before the CDR3 terminus, with the missing tail filled in from the germline J gene. The V and J genes are TRBV13 and TRBJ2-7, with D possibly being TRBD2 (5 bases). Germline CDR1 reads PRHDT; CDR2 reads FYEKMQ (reference sequence). The CDR3 is 12 amino acids. Trimming took 5 bases from V and 4 from J, leaving 9 bases between them. The chain's CDR3 is CASSATRYEQYF. Partial CDR3 DNA: TGTGCCAGCAGCGCTACTAGGTACGAG.

This clone came up a few times. The read is 3 residues too short to cover the CDR3 end, so that end is filled in from the germline J gene. This chain joins TRBV7-6 and TRBJ2-7; 10 bases are shared with TRBD1. Per the germline V gene, CDR1 is SGHVS and CDR2 is FNYEAQ. The CDR3 spans 15 residues. J lost 3 bases, V lost 5 bases, and 7 bases had no gene match. CDR3 sequence reads: CASSPPGQGYYEQYF. The part of the CDR3 DNA that was read is TGTGCCAGCAGCCCACCGGGACAGGGGTACTACGAG.

The sample holds many counts of this clone. The read ends 3 residues shy of where the CDR3 ends; the end is completed using the germline J gene. The chain links TRBV7-9 to TRBJ1-6, with 9 bases that match TRBD1. CDR3 length equals 15 residues. Germline V CDR1 and CDR2: SEHNR, FQNEAQ (reference sequence). Losses at the gene ends were 4 bases for V and 7 bases for J; bases not matched to a gene: 5. The CDR3 bases that were read are TGTGCCAGCAGCTCCATAGGACAGGGGAATTCACCC. This translates into CASSSIGQGNSP. The whole CDR3 region reads CASSSIGQGNSPLHF.